These 24 T cell receptor beta chains came from one sample sequenced in a study of shared clonotypes between healthy human individuals. CD8 cells regarded as naive lacked CD45RO, were positively chosen for CCR7, and omitted terminally differentiated effector memory CD45RA+ cells. Generated by immunoSEQ multiplex PCR, the TCRdb table keeps only in-frame clones and is missing some. In the table there are hundreds of thousands of clones, roughly 96% of which are singletons. Material: naive CD8+ T cells sorted from blood. The receptors derive from a woman in her 30s in good health.

This chain joins TRBV27 and TRBJ2-1, with a tentative D call TRBD2 (6 bases). This CDR3 is built from 13 residues. The V end lost 1 base, the J end lost 6 bases, and 7 bases lay between the germline ends. Germline V lookup: CDR1 MNHEY, CDR2 SMNVEV (reference sequence). CDR3 coding DNA: TGTGCCAGCAGTTTATTGGGACTCAATGAGCAGTTCTTC. It codes for CASSLLGLNEQFF.

The V gene is TRBV19, the J gene TRBJ2-1; D is ambiguous. Germline V CDR1 and CDR2: LNHDA, SQIVND (reference sequence). The CDR3 sequence is 11 residues long. V was clipped by 5 bases and J by 8 bases, with 7 bases between them. CDR3 sequence reads: CASSGLHEQFF. The CDR3 coding sequence is TGTGCCAGTAGTGGGCTCCATGAGCAGTTCTTC.

The V call is TRBV6-5, the J call TRBJ2-2; D may be TRBD1 or TRBD2 (5 bases each). Trimming removed 4 bases from V and 5 bases from J, with 17 bases in between. CDR3 size: 16 residues. Germline V gene sequence: CDR1 MNHEY, CDR2 SVGAGI. CDR3 DNA sequence: TGTGCCAGCAGTTTGAGGGGCCCTTCTGTAACCGGGGAGCTGTTTTTT. It specifies CASSLRGPSVTGELFF.

The chain joins TRBV21-1 to TRBJ1-2. TRBV21-1 is labeled a pseudogene. The CDR3 sequence is 15 residues long. This CDR3 is CASRPIGRGIYGYTF. CDR3 DNA: TGTGCCAGCAGGCCAATCGGCCGGGGGATCTATGGCTACACCTTC.

The rearrangement joins TRBV7-9 to TRBJ1-5, with 8 bases fitting TRBD1. Germline values: CDR1 SEHNR, CDR2 FQNEAQ (reference sequence). V trimming: 3 bases; J trimming: 7 bases; junction bases outside the gene matches: 8. The CDR3 length is 15 residues. CDR3 protein: CASSFPGQETQPQHF. The CDR3 nucleotides are TGTGCCAGCAGCTTTCCGGGACAGGAGACGCAGCCCCAGCATTTT.

This rearrangement joins TRBV9 to TRBJ1-2, with TRBD1 matching 9 bases. Germline V gene data show CDR1 as SGDLS and CDR2 as YYNGEE. The CDR3 spans 16 residues. V gave up 4 bases and J gave up 2 bases; unmatched junction bases: 9. CDR3 in DNA: TGTGCCAGCAGCCATAAACAGGGACAGGGAAACTATGGCTACACCTTC. It is translated as CASSHKQGQGNYGYTF.

V usage is TRBV27 and J usage is TRBJ2-2; 9 bases are shared with TRBD1. The CDR3 totals 15 residues. Per germline, CDR1 MNHEY and CDR2 SMNVEV (reference sequence). Germline trimming cut 8 bases from V and 5 bases from J; bases unmatched to any gene: 9. CDR3 bases: TGTGCCAGCGGGGCCGGGACAGGGAGGACCGGGGAGCTGTTTTTT. Its protein is CASGAGTGRTGELFF.

The gene calls are TRBV7-9 and TRBJ2-7; TRBD1 matches at 8 bases. In germline, CDR1 is SEHNR, CDR2 FQNEAQ (reference sequence). Germline trimming cut 5 bases from V and 2 bases from J; bases unmatched to any gene: 8. This CDR3 is 15 amino acids long. CDR3 residues: CASSARQGLTYEQYF. CDR3 in DNA: TGTGCCAGCAGCGCAAGACAGGGGCTCACCTACGAGCAGTACTTC.

The chain uses TRBV5-6 and TRBJ2-7; D may match TRBD1 or TRBD2 (5 bases each). The germline CDR1 and CDR2 sequences are SGHDT and YYEEEE. The CDR3 length is 15 residues. V gave up 3 bases and J gave up 2 bases, with 15 bases separating them. The CDR3 DNA reads as TGTGCCAGCAGCTATCCTGGGGACCGAACCTACGAGCAGTACTTC. Encoded protein: CASSYPGDRTYEQYF. Full variable domain (remainder filled in from reference TRBV5-6 and TRBJ2-7): DAGVTQSPTHLIKTRGQQVTLRCSPKSGHDTVSWYQQALGQGPQFIFQYYEEEERQRGNFPDRFSGHQFPNYSSELNVNALLLGDSALYLCASSYPGDRTYEQYFGPGTRLTVT.

Note on this clone: A junction end diverges from the germline sequence, so it may reflect a read error. J is TRBJ1-2 and V is TRBV20-1; 7 bases are a match to TRBD1. Germline V CDR1 and CDR2: DFQATT, SNEGSKA (reference sequence). This CDR3 is built from 9 residues. The CDR3 DNA sequence: TGCAGTGCTGGAGGGGGCTGGTCCTTC. It codes for CSAGGGWSF.

This rearrangement joins TRBV21-1 to TRBJ1-1. TRBV21-1 is a documented pseudogene. The CDR3 is 14 residues long. CDR3 coding DNA: TGTGCCAGCAGCGCGGGGGCACTGAACACTGAAGCTTTCTTT. It is translated as CASSAGALNTEAFF.

The rearrangement uses TRBV27 and TRBJ2-2; the D is unclear. The CDR3 contains 14 residues. Between the trimmed V and J ends, which lost 2 bases and 0 bases, there was a span of 4 bases. CDR1 is MNHEY and CDR2 is SMNVEV in the germline V gene (reference sequence). The CDR3 DNA is TGTGCCAGCAGTTTAGCCTCGAACACCGGGGAGCTGTTTTTT. This sequence encodes CASSLASNTGELFF.

The V and J genes are TRBV28 and TRBJ1-2; D is uncertain. The CDR3 totals 14 residues. Per the germline V gene, CDR1 is MDHEN and CDR2 is SYDVKM. Trimming pared 6 bases from V and 4 bases from J, leaving 15 bases between. The CDR3: CASSLSFKGYGYTF. Written as DNA, the CDR3 is TGTGCCAGCAGCCTGAGTTTTAAGGGCTATGGCTACACCTTC.

This chain connects TRBV28 to TRBJ2-5; 11 nucleotides agree with TRBD1. V trimming: 3 bases; J trimming: 1 base; junction bases outside the gene matches: 7. The CDR3 contains 17 residues. Germline CDR1 and CDR2: MDHEN and SYDVKM. Here the CDR3 DNA reads TGTGCCAGCAGTTTCCCCCCCGGGACAGGGGGCCAAGAGACCCAGTACTTC. It translates to CASSFPPGTGGQETQYF.

This sequence joins TRBV4-1 and TRBJ2-1; possible D gene TRBD1, 6 bases. CDR3 length: 15 amino acids. The V and J ends lost 4 bases and 3 bases respectively, with 13 bases between them. From germline, CDR1 is MGHRA and CDR2 YSYEKL. For the CDR3, the DNA is TGCGCCAGCAGCCCGGACAGTTTCTACTACAATGAGCAGTTCTTC. As protein: CASSPDSFYYNEQFF.

V usage is TRBV27 and J usage is TRBJ2-1, with a weak D call TRBD2 (5 bases). Germline CDR1 MNHEY, CDR2 SMNVEV (reference sequence). V was trimmed by 3 bases and J by 4 bases, leaving 13 bases between them. CDR3 length: 15 residues. The CDR3 sequence: CASSFIPSFYNEQFF. The DNA of the CDR3 is TGTGCCAGCAGTTTCATCCCTAGCTTTTACAATGAGCAGTTCTTC.

The chain recombines TRBV7-9 with TRBJ1-4; D gene unclear. Trimming stripped 7 bases from V and 0 bases from J, with 12 bases between. The CDR3 runs to 15 residues. Germline CDR1 SEHNR, CDR2 FQNEAQ (reference sequence). Here the CDR3 reads CASTQLLTTNEKLFF. The CDR3 region has the DNA TGTGCCAGCACCCAATTACTTACAACTAATGAAAAACTGTTTTTT. The entire variable domain, with the rest obtained from reference TRBV7-9 and TRBJ1-4, is as follows: DTGVSQNPRHKITKRGQNVTFRCDPISEHNRLYWYRQTLGQGPEFLTYFQNEAQLEKSRLLSDRFSAERPKGSFSTLEIQRTEQGDSAMYLCASTQLLTTNEKLFFGSGTQLSVL.

This chain connects TRBV10-2 to TRBJ2-1; D uncertain. In germline, CDR1 is WSHSY, CDR2 SAAADI. V lost 3 bases and J lost 6, with 9 bases in between. This CDR3 is built from 13 residues. This CDR3 reads CASSDLTFNEQFF. DNA for the CDR3: TGCGCCAGCAGTGACCTAACTTTCAATGAGCAGTTCTTC.

The chain combines TRBV29-1 with TRBJ2-7; 11 positions match TRBD2. The germline V gene encodes CDR1 SQVTM and CDR2 ANQGSEA. This CDR3 region has 15 residues. V shed 2 bases and J 4 bases; nucleotides not matched to a gene: 7. The CDR3, as DNA: TGCAGCGTTGAAACACGACTAGCGGGACTTTACGAGCAGTACTTC. Translated, it gives CSVETRLAGLYEQYF.

The chain has TRBV5-1 and TRBJ2-3, with TRBD2 matching 14 bases. This CDR3 region has 17 residues. CDR1 is SGHRS, CDR2 YFSETQ, per germline. Trimming took 1 base from V and 6 from J; bases not matched to a gene: 7. The CDR3, as DNA: TGCGCCAGCAGCTTGTCGACTAGCGGGAGGGATCCCGATACGCAGTATTTT. Protein product: CASSLSTSGRDPDTQYF.

This CDR3 reads CASSESLEPNTEAFF. Written as DNA, the CDR3 is TGCGCCAGCAGTGAGTCCCTTGAACCGAACACTGAAGCTTTCTTT. The J gene is TRBJ1-1, the V gene TRBV10-1; no definite D call. Trimming shortened V by 0 bases and J by 1 base, and 9 bases separated the two germline ends. CDR3 length: 15 amino acids. In germline, CDR1 is WNHNN, CDR2 SYGVQD (reference sequence).

The chain employs TRBV19 and TRBJ2-7, with D possibly being TRBD1 (5 bases). With 2 bases removed from V and 3 bases from J, the gap between germline ends came to 11 bases. CDR3 length equals 14 residues. The germline V gene has CDR1 LNHDA and CDR2 SQIVND (reference sequence). The CDR3 loop reads CASSITDTLYEQYF. The CDR3 DNA is TGTGCCAGTAGTATAACGGACACCCTCTACGAGCAGTACTTC.

The chain uses TRBV29-1 and TRBJ2-2; TRBD2 matches at 9 bases. Germline V CDR1 and CDR2: SQVTM, ANQGSEA. The CDR3 extends over 17 amino acids. V lost 1 base and J lost 0; bases outside the gene matches: 6. The CDR3 loop is CSVEGLAETANTGELFF. The DNA of the CDR3 is TGCAGCGTTGAAGGACTAGCGGAAACCGCGAACACCGGGGAGCTGTTTTTT.

V is TRBV27 and J is TRBJ2-1; D remains unclear. CDR1 and CDR2 from the germline V gene are MNHEY and SMNVEV (reference sequence). The CDR3 has 13 residues. V shed 4 bases and J shed 9 bases, with 13 bases lying between them. The CDR3 DNA reads as TGTGCCAGCAGTTCCGTGTCTGGGGTTGAGCAGTTCTTC. Translated, it gives CASSSVSGVEQFF.